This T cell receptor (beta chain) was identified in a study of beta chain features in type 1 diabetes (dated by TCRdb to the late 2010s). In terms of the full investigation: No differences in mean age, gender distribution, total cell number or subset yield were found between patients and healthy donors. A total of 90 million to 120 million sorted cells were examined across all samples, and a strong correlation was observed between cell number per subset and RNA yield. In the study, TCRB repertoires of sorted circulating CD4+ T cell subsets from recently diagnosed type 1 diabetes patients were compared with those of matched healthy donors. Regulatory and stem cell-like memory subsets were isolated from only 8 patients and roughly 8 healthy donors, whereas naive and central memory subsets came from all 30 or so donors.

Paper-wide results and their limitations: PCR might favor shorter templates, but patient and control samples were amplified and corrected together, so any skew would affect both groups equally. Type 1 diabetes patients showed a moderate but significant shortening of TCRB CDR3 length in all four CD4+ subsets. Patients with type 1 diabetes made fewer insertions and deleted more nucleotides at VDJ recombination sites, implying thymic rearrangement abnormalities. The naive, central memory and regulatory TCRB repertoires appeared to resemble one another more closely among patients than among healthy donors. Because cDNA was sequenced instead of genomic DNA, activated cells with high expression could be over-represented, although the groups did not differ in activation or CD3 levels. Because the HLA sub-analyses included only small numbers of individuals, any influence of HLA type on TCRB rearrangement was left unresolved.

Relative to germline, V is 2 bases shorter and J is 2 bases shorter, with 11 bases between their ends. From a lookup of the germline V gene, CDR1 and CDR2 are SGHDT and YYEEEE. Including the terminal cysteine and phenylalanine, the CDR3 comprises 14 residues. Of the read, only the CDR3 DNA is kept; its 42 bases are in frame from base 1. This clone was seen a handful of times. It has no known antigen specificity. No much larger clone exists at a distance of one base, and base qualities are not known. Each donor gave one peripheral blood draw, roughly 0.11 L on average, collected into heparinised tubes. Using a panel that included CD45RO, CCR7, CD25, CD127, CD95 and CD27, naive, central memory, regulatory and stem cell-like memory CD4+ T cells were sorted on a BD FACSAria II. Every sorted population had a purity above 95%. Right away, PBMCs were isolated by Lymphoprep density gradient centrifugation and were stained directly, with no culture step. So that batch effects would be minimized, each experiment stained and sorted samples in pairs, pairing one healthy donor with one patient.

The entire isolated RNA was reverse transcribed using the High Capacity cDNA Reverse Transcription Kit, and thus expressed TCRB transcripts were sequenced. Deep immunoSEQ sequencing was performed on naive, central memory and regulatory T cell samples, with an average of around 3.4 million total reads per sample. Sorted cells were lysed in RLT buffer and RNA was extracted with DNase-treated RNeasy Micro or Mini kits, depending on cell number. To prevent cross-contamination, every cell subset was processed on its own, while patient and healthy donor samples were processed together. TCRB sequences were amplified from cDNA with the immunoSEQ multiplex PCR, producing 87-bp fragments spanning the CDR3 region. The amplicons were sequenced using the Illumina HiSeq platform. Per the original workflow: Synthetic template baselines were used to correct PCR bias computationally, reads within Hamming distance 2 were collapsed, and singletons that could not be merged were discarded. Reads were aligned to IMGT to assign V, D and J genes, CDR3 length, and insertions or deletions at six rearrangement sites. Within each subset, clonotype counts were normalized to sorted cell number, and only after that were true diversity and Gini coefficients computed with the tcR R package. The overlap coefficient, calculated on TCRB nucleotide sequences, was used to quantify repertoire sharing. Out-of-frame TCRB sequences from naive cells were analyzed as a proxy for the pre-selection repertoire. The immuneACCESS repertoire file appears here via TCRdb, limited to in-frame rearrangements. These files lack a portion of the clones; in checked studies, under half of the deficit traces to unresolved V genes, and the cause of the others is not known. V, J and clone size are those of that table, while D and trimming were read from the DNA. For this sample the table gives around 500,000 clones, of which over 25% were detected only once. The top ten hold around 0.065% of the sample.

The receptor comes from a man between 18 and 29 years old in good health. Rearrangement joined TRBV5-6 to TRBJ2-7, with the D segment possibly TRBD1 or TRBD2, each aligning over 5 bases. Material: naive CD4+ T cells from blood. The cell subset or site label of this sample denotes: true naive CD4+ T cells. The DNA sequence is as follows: TGTGCCAGCAGCTTTCGGGACCGAACCTACGAGCAGTACTTC. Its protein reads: CASSFRDRTYEQYF.